The clone carrying this T cell receptor beta chain was seen once. What it recognizes is unknown. The CDR3 runs to 16 residues. Germline V CDR1 and CDR2: MGHDK, SYGVNS. A second roughly 7 to 12 cycle PCR used barcoded and J-beta primers. TCRdb re-analysed the 5' RACE reads in MiXCR, keeping a single row per CDR3 protein. The sample holds over a million distinct CDR3 sequences, 45% seen once. The data were taken from a study of blood T cells in healthy people across ages. Study-wide points: Across the age range, TCR beta diversity per million T cells fell in a roughly linear way. Diversity was estimated from one million T cells, and these estimates were considered underestimates.

V is TRBV25-1 and J is TRBJ2-1, with TRBD1 matching over 9 bases. The DNA end is more similar to TRBJ2-7, so the J call may be wrong. The material sequenced was blood. The source is a woman aged 55-69 years in good health. In nucleotides, the CDR3 is TGTGCCACCAACAACTTCGGGACAGGGCCCTACAATGAGCAGTACTTC. It translates to CATNNFGTGPYNEQYF.